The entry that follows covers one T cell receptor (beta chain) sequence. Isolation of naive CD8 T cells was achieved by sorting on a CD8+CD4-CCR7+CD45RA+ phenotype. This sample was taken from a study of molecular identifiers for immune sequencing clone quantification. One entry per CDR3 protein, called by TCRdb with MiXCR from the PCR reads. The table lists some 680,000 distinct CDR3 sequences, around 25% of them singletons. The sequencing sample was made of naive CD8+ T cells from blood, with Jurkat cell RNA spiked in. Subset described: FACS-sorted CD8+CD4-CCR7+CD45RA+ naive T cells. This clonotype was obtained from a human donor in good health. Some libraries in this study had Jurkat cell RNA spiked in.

The CDR3 is CASNILGQGRTEAFF. CDR3 DNA sequence: TGTGCCAGCAATATTCTCGGACAGGGCAGGACTGAAGCTTTCTTT. The rearrangement uses TRBV6-5 and TRBJ1-1; 8 nucleotides line up with TRBD1. This CDR3 region has 15 residues. V shed 7 bases, J shed 5 bases, and the junction held 12 bases outside the gene matches. Germline loops: CDR1 MNHEY, CDR2 SVGAGI.